A selection of T cell receptor beta chains follows, all from one sample in a study of T cells after yellow fever vaccination. TCRdb reprocessed the 5' RACE reads with MiXCR, giving one entry per CDR3 protein. The sample yields a few hundred thousand distinct CDR3 sequences, 8.5% to 10% seen once. Sequences were derived from CD4+ T cells sorted from PBMCs, sampled 5 days after the yellow fever booster vaccination. The receptor source for this set is a man between 18 and 29 years old who received the YFV17D yellow fever vaccine. Each CDR3 is given with its conserved first and last residue. A D gene is named only where the DNA matches it firmly. For some rows the clone size is stated as once, few or many, or as a class when expanded; others skip it.

v_call,d_call,clone_size,j_call,cdr3_nt,cdr3_aa
TRBV15,NA,NA,TRBJ2-1,TGTGCCACCAGCAGAGATCGGGCTAACAATGAGCAGTTCTTC,CATSRDRANNEQFF
TRBV10-3,NA,few,TRBJ1-1,TGTGCCACCCGATCGGGGAACACTGAAGCTTTCTTT,CATRSGNTEAFF
TRBV5-5,TRBD1,NA,TRBJ1-1,TGTGCCAGCAGCTACGATACAGGGGGGAGGACTGAAGCTTTCTTT,CASSYDTGGRTEAFF
TRBV20-1,NA,few,TRBJ2-5,TGCAGTGCTAGAGAGGGCCGTCGAGAGACCCAGTACTTC,CSAREGRRETQYF
TRBV5-1,TRBD1,few,TRBJ1-1,TGCGCCAGCAGCGGTGGAGGGACAGGGTACACTGAAGCTTTCTTT,CASSGGGTGYTEAFF
TRBV7-6,TRBD1,many,TRBJ2-7,TGTGCCAGCGCGTTGGACAGGGACTACGAGCAGTACTTC,CASALDRDYEQYF
TRBV18,NA,few,TRBJ1-1,TGTGCCAGCTCACCCTACAGCGTCGATACTGAAGCTTTCTTT,CASSPYSVDTEAFF
TRBV12-3/TRBV12-4,NA,few,TRBJ1-6,TGTGCCAGCAGTTTTGGAGATAATTCACCCCTCCACTTT,CASSFGDNSPLHF
TRBV5-1,TRBD2,few,TRBJ2-1,TGCGCCAGCAGCGCCCTAGCGGGGGGGGGCAATGAGCAGTTCTTC,CASSALAGGGNEQFF
TRBV23-1,NA,few,TRBJ2-5,TGCGCCAGCAGTCAATCGAGACGACCGTACCAAGAGACCCAGTACTTC,CASSQSRRPYQETQYF
TRBV27,NA,NA,TRBJ2-1,TGTGCCAGCAGTTTTAGATATGAGCAGTTCTTC,CASSFRYEQFF
TRBV7-2,NA,many,TRBJ1-5,TGTGCCAGCAGTAACACCCGCGGCAATCAGCCCCAGCATTTT,CASSNTRGNQPQHF
TRBV12-3/TRBV12-4,TRBD1,NA,TRBJ1-1,TGTGCCAGCAGACCCAGACAGGGATCGAACACTGAAGCTTTCTTT,CASRPRQGSNTEAFF
TRBV7-8,TRBD1,many,TRBJ1-1,TGTGCCAGCAGCACCCGACAGGGGAGGACTGAAGCTTTCTTT,CASSTRQGRTEAFF
TRBV12-3/TRBV12-4,NA,many,TRBJ1-3,TGTGCCAGCAGTTTGATGGGTACTGGAAACACCATATATTTT,CASSLMGTGNTIYF
TRBV6-5,NA,few,TRBJ2-3,TGTGCCAGCAGTTACACAGACCAGAGGGGCACAGATACGCAGTATTTT,CASSYTDQRGTDTQYF
TRBV7-2,NA,few,TRBJ1-2,TGTGCCAGCAGCTTACGGGGCGGGGGGAGTGGTGGCTACACCTTC,CASSLRGGGSGGYTF
TRBV20-1,NA,few,TRBJ2-6,TGCAGTGCTAGAGAGAGGGGCTCTGGGGCCAACGTCCTGACTTTC,CSARERGSGANVLTF
TRBV18,NA,few,TRBJ2-1,TGTGCCAGCTCACCCAGGGAATCGGTCGTGAGTGAGCAGTTCTTC,CASSPRESVVSEQFF
TRBV5-4,NA,NA,TRBJ2-1,TGTGCCAGCAGCTTCGTCGGGACCAATGAGCAGTTCTTC,CASSFVGTNEQFF
TRBV11-3,TRBD2,NA,TRBJ2-2,TGTGCCAGCAGCGCAAGTTACGGGGGGACCACCGGGGAGCTGTTTTTT,CASSASYGGTTGELFF
TRBV28,NA,many,TRBJ1-2,TGTGCCAGCAGATTGGTGACAGGTCGCTATGGCTACACCTTC,CASRLVTGRYGYTF
TRBV4-1,NA,few,TRBJ2-7,TGCGCCAGCAGCCAAGAGTGGCTAGCTCACTACGAGCAGTACTTC,CASSQEWLAHYEQYF
TRBV30,TRBD2,few,TRBJ2-1,TGTGCCTGGAGTGTTCTGCTAGCGGGTTCTACCTACAATGAGCAGTTCTTC,CAWSVLLAGSTYNEQFF
TRBV20-1,NA,few,TRBJ1-4,TGCAGTGCTCCTGACGGCCGGACAACTAATGAAAAACTGTTTTTT,CSAPDGRTTNEKLFF
TRBV6-5,NA,many,TRBJ1-5,TGTGCCAGCAGTTACAGGGGATCCCGCAATCAGCCCCAGCATTTT,CASSYRGSRNQPQHF
TRBV20-1,NA,NA,TRBJ1-2,TGCAGTGCACCGACAGTTTTTAACTATGGCTACACCTTC,CSAPTVFNYGYTF
TRBV9,NA,NA,TRBJ2-5,TGTGCCAGCAGCGCGACTACACAAGAGACCCAGTACTTC,CASSATTQETQYF
TRBV11-2,NA,NA,TRBJ2-2,TGTGCCAGCAGGGTGAGGCGTGGGACGAACACCGGGGAGCTGTTTTTT,CASRVRRGTNTGELFF
TRBV27,NA,few,TRBJ1-4,TGTGCCAGCAGTCCCCTCGGCGGGGGTCCTAATGAAAAACTGTTTTTT,CASSPLGGGPNEKLFF
TRBV6-6,NA,NA,TRBJ2-6,TGTGCCAGCACCACGGCTTCTGGGGCCAACGTCCTGACTTTC,CASTTASGANVLTF
TRBV19,TRBD1,few,TRBJ2-7,TGTGCCAGTAGTATCGGACAGGGGGTCTCCTACGAGCAGTACTTC,CASSIGQGVSYEQYF
TRBV5-5,NA,NA,TRBJ2-5,TGTGCCAGCAGCTTGGAGCCGGCCGCAGGCGAGACCCAGTACTTC,CASSLEPAAGETQYF
TRBV5-1,TRBD1,NA,TRBJ1-1,TGCGCCAGCAGCTGGGGGGGCGACAGGGGCGAAGCTTTCTTT,CASSWGGDRGEAFF
TRBV4-2,NA,few,TRBJ1-5,TGTGCCAGCAGCCAAGATAGAGTCCCGGGCCAGCCCCAGCATTTT,CASSQDRVPGQPQHF
TRBV10-3,NA,NA,TRBJ2-2,TGTGCCATCAGCGGACAGTTGACGAACACCGGGGAGCTGTTTTTT,CAISGQLTNTGELFF
TRBV20-1,TRBD2,NA,TRBJ2-5,TGCAGTGCTAGCCTAGCGGGGGGTTTAGAGACCCAGTACTTC,CSASLAGGLETQYF
TRBV14,TRBD2,few,TRBJ2-5,TGTGCCAGCAGCCAACTAGCGGGGGAAGAGACCCAGTACTTC,CASSQLAGEETQYF
TRBV11-2,NA,many,TRBJ2-1,TGTGCCAGCAGCTTACGCTCTAGAGGCTTTCTGAGCTCCTACAATGAGCAGTTCTTC,CASSLRSRGFLSSYNEQFF
TRBV12-3/TRBV12-4,TRBD1,few,TRBJ1-5,TGTGCCAGCAGTCGAGGACAGGGGGCTCGACAGCCCCAGCATTTT,CASSRGQGARQPQHF
TRBV7-6,TRBD1,few,TRBJ1-6,TGTGCCAGCAGCTTCGGGACAGGGAGATCACCCCTCCACTTT,CASSFGTGRSPLHF
TRBV9,TRBD1,NA,TRBJ1-2,TGTGCCAGCAGCGCCGGGACAGGCTTAAGGTTGGGCTACACCTTC,CASSAGTGLRLGYTF
TRBV29-1,TRBD1,NA,TRBJ2-1,TGCAGCGTTCGTGGACAGGGAGGCCATGAGCAGTTCTTC,CSVRGQGGHEQFF
TRBV7-7,NA,NA,TRBJ2-1,TGTGCCAGCAGCCCCGGAGTCCGGAGAAACAATGAGCAGTTCTTC,CASSPGVRRNNEQFF
TRBV6-5,TRBD1,few,TRBJ1-2,TGTGCCAGCAGTTACTTTCTTCAGGGGGAGAATGGCTACACCTTC,CASSYFLQGENGYTF
TRBV18,NA,few,TRBJ1-1,TGTGCCAGCTCACCACTCGGTGGGGACACTGAAGCTTTCTTT,CASSPLGGDTEAFF
TRBV4-1,NA,few,TRBJ1-3,TGCGCCAGCAGCCAAGGGGCCTCTGGAAACACCATATATTTT,CASSQGASGNTIYF
TRBV6-1,NA,NA,TRBJ1-5,TGTGCCAGCAGTGTCAACCCGCAGGGGCCCCCGTTTCAGCCCCAGCATTTT,CASSVNPQGPPFQPQHF
TRBV5-1,TRBD1,NA,TRBJ1-1,TGCGCCAGCAGCCGACAACCATCCCAGGACAGGTTAGGGAACACTGAAGCTTTCTTT,CASSRQPSQDRLGNTEAFF
TRBV7-2,TRBD2,few,TRBJ2-7,TGTGCCAGCAGCTTACAGAGTTCTGGTCTAGCGGTTACGTACGAGCAGTACTTC,CASSLQSSGLAVTYEQYF
TRBV28,TRBD1,few,TRBJ2-2,TGTGCCAGCCCTGCGGACAGGACCGGGGAGCTGTTTTTT,CASPADRTGELFF
TRBV28,TRBD2,NA,TRBJ2-1,TGTGCCAGCAGTGGGGGACTAGCGGGACGGGATGAGCAGTTCTTC,CASSGGLAGRDEQFF
TRBV4-3,NA,few,TRBJ2-1,TGCGCCAGCAGCCAAGATGCCGACGCCTCCAATGAGCAGTTCTTC,CASSQDADASNEQFF
TRBV7-2,NA,few,TRBJ2-1,TGTGCCAGCAGCGCCACTTCAGGAAGCTACAATGAGCAGTTCTTC,CASSATSGSYNEQFF
TRBV6-2/TRBV6-3,NA,NA,TRBJ1-2,TGTGCCAGCAGTTACTCGGCCAGGGTCCGAAACTATGGCTACACCTTC,CASSYSARVRNYGYTF